In its sample, the clone carrying this T cell receptor (beta chain) is medium-sized. The antigen is not known. The source of the sample is a study of metastatic and nonmetastatic thyroid tumors. Study context: From malignant and benign thyroid patients, repertoires in blood and in tumor or nodule tissue were compared.

None of the patients had undergone any treatment ahead of thyroid surgery. The study, taken as a whole, reports: For both blood and tumor, malignant thyroid tumors reportedly showed significantly higher TCR beta diversity than benign nodules did.

Under the authors' procedure: The study built a papillary thyroid cancer distant-metastasis classifier from CDR3 differences across clinicopathological groups. TCRdb ran MiXCR on the PCR reads. TCRdb, not the original authors, processed these V and J calls. The table includes 39,000 or so clones, around 20% detected once. Germline CDR1 MNHNS, CDR2 SASEGT. V was clipped by 1 base and J by 2 bases, with 2 bases between them. This CDR3 comprises 12 residues. The chain has TRBV6-1 and TRBJ1-2; D call uncertain. This sequence was found in a female donor with papillary thyroid cancer or a benign thyroid nodule (not recorded which). Some clones in this sample may be carry-over from other donors' samples. The material sequenced was blood. The DNA of the CDR3 is TGTGCCAGCAGTGAAGGGAACTATGGCTACACCTTC. This translates into CASSEGNYGYTF.